Listed below are T cell receptor beta chains from one sample, sequenced in a study of blood T cell repertoires in COVID-19. Measured with immunoSEQ multiplex PCR; TCRdb has only the in-frame clones, and not every one. The sample has 100,000 to 150,000 clones, 84% seen once. Sequences were obtained from peripheral blood. The receptors here all came from a woman aged 60-75 years with acute or convalescent COVID-19. CDR3s include the opening cysteine and the closing phenylalanine or tryptophan. D genes are given only for firm matches. Clone sizes are given selectively: once, few, many, or a class where the clone is expanded.

clone_size	v_call	d_call	j_call	cdr3_aa	cdr3_nt
-	TRBV27	-	TRBJ2-2	CASSQSRNTGELFF	TGTGCCAGCAGCCAATCGAGGAACACCGGGGAGCTGTTTTTT
once	TRBV7-9	-	TRBJ1-4	CASSPGASREKLFF	TGTGCCAGCAGCCCAGGGGCATCTCGGGAAAAACTGTTTTTT
-	TRBV28	TRBD1	TRBJ1-3	CASSFHDRDGNTIYF	TGTGCCAGCAGTTTTCATGACAGGGACGGAAACACCATATATTTT
once	TRBV29-1	TRBD1	TRBJ1-4	CSVSAGGPNEKLFF	TGCAGCGTTTCAGCAGGGGGCCCTAATGAAAAACTGTTTTTT
once	TRBV5-8	-	TRBJ1-4	CASSLAKGRATNEKLFF	TGTGCCAGCAGCTTGGCCAAAGGGAGAGCAACTAATGAAAAACTGTTTTTT
-	TRBV19	-	TRBJ1-2	CASSWTPKYGYTF	TGTGCCAGTAGTTGGACACCCAAATATGGCTACACCTTC
-	TRBV6-5	-	TRBJ1-4	CASRRRGNEKLFF	TGTGCCAGCAGGCGCCGGGGGAATGAAAAACTGTTTTTT
once	TRBV7-9	-	TRBJ1-1	CASSPQGENTEAFF	TGTGCCAGCAGCCCCCAAGGGGAGAACACTGAAGCTTTCTTT
-	TRBV2	TRBD1	TRBJ1-2	CASRDREDGYTF	TGTGCCAGCAGGGACAGGGAGGATGGCTACACCTTC
once	TRBV6-5	TRBD1	TRBJ2-1	CASSSDRGTYNEQFF	TGTGCCAGCAGCTCCGACAGGGGGACCTACAATGAGCAGTTCTTC
-	TRBV24-1	-	TRBJ1-5	CATSDFTDQPQHF	TGTGCCACCAGTGATTTTACGGATCAGCCCCAGCATTTT
-	TRBV27	-	TRBJ1-2	CASSLTGGGYGYTF	TGTGCCAGCAGCCTAACCGGGGGAGGCTATGGCTACACCTTC
-	TRBV6-5	-	TRBJ2-1	CASARGGEQFF	TGTGCCAGCGCAAGGGGAGGTGAGCAGTTCTTC
-	TRBV9	-	TRBJ2-1	CASSVLESQRGYNEQFF	TGTGCCAGCAGCGTTCTAGAAAGCCAAAGAGGGTACAATGAGCAGTTCTTC
-	TRBV6-5	-	TRBJ1-1	CATYPGENTEAFF	TGTGCCACCTACCCCGGGGAGAACACTGAAGCTTTCTTT
-	TRBV3-1/TRBV3-2	-	TRBJ1-1	CASSQATGVNTEAFF	TGTGCCAGCAGCCAAGCAACGGGGGTGAACACTGAAGCTTTCTTT
-	TRBV2	-	TRBJ1-2	CASSEDRSNYGYTF	TGTGCCAGCAGTGAGGACAGATCTAACTATGGCTACACCTTC
-	TRBV30	TRBD1	TRBJ1-2	CAWSAPGQAVFGYTF	TGTGCCTGGAGTGCTCCGGGACAGGCCGTGTTTGGCTACACCTTC
few	TRBV19	TRBD2	TRBJ2-1	CASSWGGDNEQFF	TGTGCCAGTAGCTGGGGGGGAGACAATGAGCAGTTCTTC
-	TRBV21-1	-	TRBJ2-3	CASSILAGGLTDTQYF	TGTGCCAGCAGCATACTAGCGGGGGGTCTAACAGATACGCAGTATTTT